This TCR beta chain was sequenced in a study of T cell responses to AZD1222 COVID-19 vaccine. Study overall: Some second doses came at about 4 weeks and others at about 12 weeks; these were pooled.

Data came from immunoSEQ multiplex PCR; TCRdb stores just in-frame clones and leaves some out. The sample lists roughly 120,000 clones; over 75% were seen once. As for this clone: What it recognizes is unknown.

Trimming at V came to 2 bases and at J to 7 bases, leaving 6 bases not matched to a gene. This CDR3 comprises 16 residues. Germline CDR1 reads SGDLS; CDR2 reads YYNGEE. Study findings and constraints: Vaccination with two AZD1222 doses was followed by a rise in Spike-specific TCR breadth and depth. Reports say nearly half of spike-specific TCRs go after unmutated variant regions. Possibly, clonal diversity was underestimated; donors were largely white British and included more females.

The sequencing here drew on peripheral blood, taken on day 0 of AZD1222 vaccination. The TCR sequence derives from an adult in good health. V usage is TRBV9 and J usage is TRBJ2-1, with 13 bases aligning to TRBD2. CDR3 loop: CASSVRLAGGMNEQFF. The CDR3 nucleotides read TGTGCCAGCAGCGTTAGACTAGCGGGAGGTATGAATGAGCAGTTCTTC. Supplemented by reference TRBV9 and TRBJ2-1, the full variable domain reads DSGVTQTPKHLITATGQRVTLRCSPRSGDLSVYWYQQSLDQGLQFLIQYYNGEERAKGNILERFSAQQFPDLHSELNLSSLELGDSALYFCASSVRLAGGMNEQFFGPGTRLTVL.